The 14 T cell receptor beta chains in this list originate from one sample, sequenced in a study of blood T cells in healthy people across ages. It was with a sample-barcoded 5' primer and a J-beta primer mix that a second PCR of roughly 7 to 12 cycles was run. TCRdb re-analysed the 5' RACE reads in MiXCR, keeping a single row per CDR3 protein. The sample has just over 1 million distinct CDR3 sequences, 35% to 50% seen once. Sequenced material: blood. These receptors came from a woman aged 55-70 years in good health.

The J gene is TRBJ2-7, the V gene TRBV7-6; 12 positions match TRBD2. V lost 2 bases, J lost 2 bases, and 1 base stayed unmatched. CDR3 length: 15 residues. CDR1 is SGHVS and CDR2 is FNYEAQ in the germline V gene. The CDR3 DNA reads as TGTGCCAGCAGCTTATCTAGCGGGGGGGCCTACGAGCAGTACTTC. It yields the protein CASSLSSGGAYEQYF.

The chain is built from TRBV3-1 and TRBJ2-2, with TRBD2 matching 15 bases. V trimming: 5 bases; J trimming: 6 bases; junction bases outside the gene matches: 13. Germline V CDR1 and CDR2: LGHDT, YNNKEL (reference sequence). This CDR3 is built from 19 residues. For the CDR3, the DNA is TGTGCCAGCAGCTTTCAGGGACTAGCGGGAGGATCGGTACCCGGGGAGCTGTTTTTT. Its protein is CASSFQGLAGGSVPGELFF. Filled out from reference TRBV3-1 and TRBJ2-2, the complete variable domain reads DTAVSQTPKYLVTQMGNDKSIKCEQNLGHDTMYWYKQDSKKFLKIMFSYNNKELIINETVPNRFSPKSPDKAHLNLHINSLELGDSAVYFCASSFQGLAGGSVPGELFFGEGSRLTVL.

Turning to this clonotype: A read error may explain this, as a much larger clone is one base away. This chain joins TRBV20-1 and TRBJ2-5; TRBD2 is a possible D gene (6 bases). The CDR3 extends over 13 amino acids. Germline loops: CDR1 DFQATT, CDR2 SNEGSKA (reference sequence). The CDR3 region is CSAVAVFAETKYF. In DNA, the CDR3 is TGCAGTGCTGTAGCGGTATTTGCGGAGACCAAGTACTTC.

V gene TRBV20-1 combines with J gene TRBJ2-5; 12 bases map to TRBD1. Germline V gene sequence: CDR1 DFQATT, CDR2 SNEGSKA (reference sequence). The CDR3 loop spans 15 amino acids. J lost 5 bases, V lost 4 bases, and 8 bases had no gene match. The CDR3 loop reads CSAMPGQGARETQYF. The CDR3 DNA reads as TGCAGTGCTATGCCGGGACAGGGGGCGCGGGAGACCCAGTACTTC.

The rearrangement uses TRBV5-6 and TRBJ2-4, with TRBD2 identical over 10 bases. The CDR3 is 15 residues long. Germline CDR1 SGHDT, CDR2 YYEEEE. Trimming removed 3 bases from V and 11 bases from J; junction bases left unmatched: 11. The CDR3 DNA follows: TGTGCCAGCAGCTCGTTAGCGGGGGGTACGTCTTTTCAGTACTTC. The encoded protein is CASSSLAGGTSFQYF.

The genes are TRBV2 and TRBJ2-5, with D maybe TRBD1 (7 bases). The DNA end favors TRBJ2-7, so the J call may be wrong. The CDR3 has 15 amino acids. CDR1 and CDR2 (germline): SNHLY, FYNNEI. The CDR3 spells CASTIGGTVWNEQYF. The DNA of the CDR3 is TGTGCCAGCACGATCGGCGGGACAGTATGGAACGAGCAGTACTTC.

The chain recombines TRBV4-1 with TRBJ2-7; the D gene is possibly TRBD1 (5 bases). CDR1 MGHRA and CDR2 YSYEKL come from the germline V gene. Trimming removed 0 bases from V and 4 bases from J, with 16 bases in between. This CDR3 is 16 amino acids long. CDR3 sequence (DNA): TGCGCCAGCAGCCAAGAAGGGGAAACAAGGCGGTACGAGCAGTACTTC. Protein product: CASSQEGETRRYEQYF.

V gene TRBV27 combines with J gene TRBJ2-7; TRBD1 might be the D (5 bases). The germline V gene has CDR1 MNHEY and CDR2 SMNVEV (reference sequence). Trimming removed 5 bases at V and 3 bases at J, with 14 bases between. The CDR3 extends over 14 amino acids. Written as DNA, the CDR3 is TGTGCCAGCAGTCCGGGTCCAGGGCACTACGAGCAGTACTTC. This translates into CASSPGPGHYEQYF.

The J gene is TRBJ2-1, the V gene TRBV5-1; D assignment may be TRBD1 or TRBD2 (5 bases each). Germline CDR1 SGHRS, CDR2 YFSETQ. The CDR3 has 16 amino acids. Trimming took 3 bases from V and 8 from J, leaving 21 bases between them. This CDR3 is CASSSQTGRLVDEQFF. DNA of the CDR3: TGCGCCAGCAGCTCACAAACGGGACGCTTGGTGGATGAGCAGTTCTTC.

The table lists this clonotype with a few counts. The V and J genes are TRBV2 and TRBJ1-2; D might be TRBD1 (5 bases). Trimming pared 4 bases from V and 7 bases from J, leaving 16 bases between. Germline CDR1 is SNHLY and CDR2 is FYNNEI. The CDR3 extends over 14 amino acids. CDR3 protein: CASSAALDRTGYTF. The DNA of the CDR3 is TGTGCCAGCAGTGCCGCCCTAGACAGAACTGGCTACACCTTC.

The V gene is TRBV6-1, the J gene TRBJ2-5; D gene uncertain. Germline loops: CDR1 MNHNS, CDR2 SASEGT. Trimming left V 7 bases short and J 4 bases short, with 16 bases between. The CDR3 consists of 14 residues. The CDR3 bases are TGTGCCAGCACTATAAACCCGCTAGGAGAGACCCAGTACTTC. Amino acids: CASTINPLGETQYF.

This clonotype was observed a handful of times. The chain is built from TRBV5-1 and TRBJ1-1, with 10 bases aligning to TRBD1. J gave up 0 bases and V 4 bases, and 9 bases lay outside the gene matches. CDR1 and CDR2 (germline): SGHRS, YFSETQ. The CDR3 covers 17 residues. CDR3 sequence reads: CASSPGQGRALNTEAFF. The CDR3 nucleotides read TGCGCCAGCAGCCCGGGACAGGGGAGGGCATTGAACACTGAAGCTTTCTTT. Supplemented by reference TRBV5-1 and TRBJ1-1, the full variable domain reads KAGVTQTPRYLIKTRGQQVTLSCSPISGHRSVSWYQQTPGQGLQFLFEYFSETQRNKGNFPGRFSGRQFSNSRSEMNVSTLELGDSALYLCASSPGQGRALNTEAFFGQGTRLTVV.

The rearrangement joins TRBV4-1 to TRBJ1-2, with unresolved D. Germline CDR1 and CDR2: MGHRA and YSYEKL. The CDR3 length is 13 residues. With 0 bases removed from V and 0 bases from J, the gap between germline ends came to 2 bases. Here the CDR3 DNA reads TGCGCCAGCAGCCAAGATGCTAACTATGGCTACACCTTC. Protein: CASSQDANYGYTF.

The rearrangement uses TRBV5-1 and TRBJ2-5, with TRBD1 identical over 11 bases. The germline gives CDR1 SGHRS, CDR2 YFSETQ. The CDR3 is 15 amino acids. Trimming took 4 bases from V and 11 from J; bases not matched to a gene: 13. DNA for the CDR3: TGCGCCAGCAGCCTAGGACAGGGGGCTTTCGATGAGCAGTACTTC. Amino acids: CASSLGQGAFDEQYF.